Presented here are 27 T cell receptor beta chains from one specimen sequenced in a study of T cell repertoires in cytomegalovirus infection. TCRdb re-called the reads with MiXCR, one entry per CDR3 protein. The profile covers 85,000 to 130,000 distinct CDR3 sequences, with 20% to 30% appearing a single time and roughly two fifths taken by the ten largest. Sample: CD8+ T cells from PBMCs. These receptors originate from a human donor in good health (CMV status not recorded). Some clones in this sample may be carry-over from other donors' samples.

This clonotype was detected a few times. The rearrangement links TRBV11-2 to TRBJ2-1; D is perhaps TRBD1 or TRBD2 (6 bases each). The CDR3 spans 13 residues. Germline CDR1 is SGHAT and CDR2 is FQNNGV. V lost 1 base and J 8 bases, leaving 9 bases between the germline ends. The CDR3 region is CASSLVGGDEQFF. The CDR3 DNA sequence: TGTGCCAGCAGCTTAGTGGGGGGCGATGAGCAGTTCTTC.

This clonotype came up a few times. The junction does not match germline at one end; this may be a read error. The chain uses TRBV6-5 and TRBJ2-1; 13 positions agree with TRBD2. The V gene's germline CDR1 is MNHEY and CDR2 SVGAGI. CDR3 length: 15 amino acids. The chain's CDR3 is CASGYTSGGANGQFF. CDR3 sequence (DNA): TGTGCCAGCGGGTACACTAGCGGGGGGGCGAATGGGCAGTTCTTC.

V usage is TRBV6-6 and J usage is TRBJ2-7, with 12 bases fitting TRBD1. V dropped 7 bases and J dropped 5; count of bases not matched to a gene: 6. Looked up from germline, CDR1 is MNHNY and CDR2 is SVGAGI (reference sequence). CDR3 length equals 14 residues. The CDR3: CASNPGQGAHEQYF. CDR3 nucleotide sequence: TGTGCCAGCAATCCGGGACAGGGGGCGCACGAGCAGTACTTC.

This clonotype has only a few counts. J is TRBJ1-2 and V is TRBV15; D is perhaps TRBD1 (6 bases). V was pared by 3 bases and J by 3 bases, with 14 bases between. The germline CDR1 and CDR2 sequences are LNHNV and YYDKDF (reference sequence). This CDR3 region has 15 residues. CDR3 region: CATSSDSDSYYGYTF. As DNA, the CDR3 is TGTGCCACCAGCAGTGATTCGGACAGCTACTATGGCTACACCTTC. The full variable domain, in which reference TRBV15 and TRBJ1-2 provide the parts outside the CDR3, is DAMVIQNPRYQVTQFGKPVTLSCSQTLNHNVMYWYQQKSSQAPKLLFHYYDKDFNNEADTPDNFQSRRPNTSFCFLDIRSPGLGDTAMYLCATSSDSDSYYGYTFGSGTRLTVV.

The chain recombines TRBV6-5 with TRBJ1-4; D call uncertain. Germline assignment: CDR1 MNHEY and CDR2 SVGAGI. V was clipped by 1 base and J by 3 bases, with 9 bases between them. The CDR3 is made up of 15 amino acids. The CDR3 reads CASSYWRQSNEKLFF. The CDR3 coding sequence is TGTGCCAGCAGTTACTGGCGGCAGTCTAATGAAAAACTGTTTTTT.

This clonotype came up many times. The gene calls are TRBV6-2 or TRBV6-3 and TRBJ2-2; 7 positions agree with TRBD2. This CDR3 comprises 18 residues. Germline V gives CDR1 MNHEY, CDR2 SVGEGT. With 6 bases clipped from V and 1 base from J, the junction kept 14 bases outside the gene matches. CDR3 coding DNA: TGTGCCAGCAGGAAAAACGGCGGGAGATTGGAGAACACCGGGGAGCTGTTTTTT. This gives the protein CASRKNGGRLENTGELFF.

The CDR3 region has the DNA TGTGCCAGCAGCTTCCGGGACTATCGAGAGACCCAGTACTTC. As protein: CASSFRDYRETQYF. The chain recombines TRBV7-8 with TRBJ2-5; 7 positions match TRBD2. The germline V gene encodes CDR1 SGHVS and CDR2 FQNEAQ. This CDR3 spans 14 amino acids. V dropped 3 bases and J dropped 4; count of bases not matched to a gene: 5. Full variable domain (remainder filled in from reference TRBV7-8 and TRBJ2-5): GAGVSQSPRYKVAKRGQDVALRCDPISGHVSLFWYQQALGQGPEFLTYFQNEAQLDKSGLPSDRFFAERPEGSVSTLKIQRTQQEDSAVYLCASSFRDYRETQYFGPGTRLLVL.

Only one count was recorded for this clonotype. The chain combines TRBV20-1 with TRBJ1-6; 7 positions match TRBD1. The junction had 23 bases not matched to a gene; V was cut back by 3 bases and J by 9 bases. The germline V gene encodes CDR1 DFQATT and CDR2 SNEGSKA (reference sequence). The CDR3 loop spans 19 amino acids. This CDR3 reads CSASLPGQTKNMHGSPLHF. In DNA, the CDR3 is TGCAGTGCTAGTTTGCCGGGACAGACAAAGAATATGCATGGTTCACCCCTCCACTTT.

The chain joins TRBV6-5 to TRBJ1-3; D unresolved. Per the germline V gene, CDR1 is MNHEY and CDR2 is SVGAGI. Trimming took 6 bases from V and 3 from J, leaving 9 bases between them. The CDR3 runs to 13 residues. The CDR3 spells CASSQLFGNTIYF. The CDR3, as DNA: TGTGCCAGCAGCCAGCTGTTTGGAAACACCATATATTTT.

This clonotype has a count of ten or more. The CDR3 sequence is CASIPRNRGTEAFF. CDR3 in DNA: TGTGCCAGCATTCCCCGTAACAGGGGGACTGAAGCTTTCTTT. V gene TRBV6-2 or TRBV6-3 combines with J gene TRBJ1-1, with 8 bases that match TRBD1. The V and J ends lost 7 bases and 5 bases, in that order; junction bases with no gene match: 9. The CDR3 loop spans 14 amino acids. The germline gives CDR1 MNHEY, CDR2 SVGEGT.

This clonotype was seen only a few times. V is TRBV5-5 and J is TRBJ2-1; TRBD1 agrees at 7 bases. This CDR3 contains 15 residues. Unmatched junction bases numbered 7, after V lost 4 bases and J lost 3 bases. Germline V gene lookup returns CDR1 SGHKS and CDR2 YYEKEE (reference sequence). CDR3 sequence: CASSHSWTGYNEQFF. Here the CDR3 DNA reads TGTGCCAGCAGCCACTCCTGGACAGGCTACAATGAGCAGTTCTTC. Full variable domain (outside the CDR3, taken from reference TRBV5-5 and TRBJ2-1): DAGVTQSPTHLIKTRGQQVTLRCSPISGHKSVSWYQQVLGQGPQFIFQYYEKEERGRGNFPDRFSARQFPNYSSELNVNALLLGDSALYLCASSHSWTGYNEQFFGPGTRLTVL.

At least ten counts were recorded for this clonotype. The chain has TRBV4-3 and TRBJ1-1; 7 nucleotides align to TRBD1. This CDR3 has 13 amino acids. Trimming took 5 bases from V and 4 from J; bases not matched to a gene: 4. In germline, CDR1 is LGHNA, CDR2 YSLEER. The CDR3 sequence is CASSRGLGTEAFF. CDR3 bases: TGCGCCAGCAGCAGGGGGCTGGGCACTGAAGCTTTCTTT.

This clonotype was seen ten or more times. The rearrangement uses TRBV11-2 and TRBJ1-5; D not resolved. The CDR3 contains 12 residues. V was clipped by 4 bases and J by 4 bases, with 5 bases between them. Germline-derived CDR1 and CDR2 are SGHAT and FQNNGV. CDR3 DNA sequence: TGTGCCAGCAGCTCTACTAATCAGCCCCAGCATTTT. This sequence encodes CASSSTNQPQHF. Combining the CDR3 with reference TRBV11-2 and TRBJ1-5 gives the whole variable domain EAGVAQSPRYKIIEKRQSVAFWCNPISGHATLYWYQQILGQGPKLLIQFQNNGVVDDSQLPKDRFSAERLKGVDSTLKIQPAKLEDSAVYLCASSSTNQPQHFGDGTRLSIL.

This clonotype has only a few counts. The rearrangement links TRBV27 to TRBJ2-5; D not resolved. Trimming shortened V by 5 bases and J by 5 bases, and 12 bases separated the two germline ends. Germline V gene sequence: CDR1 MNHEY, CDR2 SMNVEV (reference sequence). CDR3 size: 13 residues. DNA of the CDR3: TGTGCCAGCAGTATTCAGAGGTGGGAGACCCAGTACTTC. Residues: CASSIQRWETQYF.

In this sample, this clonotype turned up many times. The J gene is TRBJ2-4, the V gene TRBV7-2; D is perhaps TRBD1 or TRBD2 (6 bases each). The CDR3 contains 14 residues. Trimming took off 5 bases at V and 12 bases at J, with 20 bases between the two ends. In germline, CDR1 is SGHTA, CDR2 FQGNSA. CDR3 bases: TGTGCCAGCAGCCCCACGCTCGGGGGCTCAAGTCAGTACTTC. Translating gives CASSPTLGGSSQYF.

This chain joins TRBV29-1 and TRBJ2-2; D is possibly TRBD2 (5 bases). Germline values: CDR1 SQVTM, CDR2 ANQGSEA. The V gene lost 3 bases and the J gene lost 0 bases, with 17 bases spanning the gap. CDR3 length equals 17 residues. CDR3 in amino acids: CSVDPGSGRANTGELFF. In DNA form, the CDR3 reads TGCAGCGTTGACCCAGGAAGCGGTCGCGCGAACACCGGGGAGCTGTTTTTT.

This clonotype was seen only a few times. The chain carries TRBV12-3 or TRBV12-4 and TRBJ2-5; possible D gene TRBD2, 5 bases. The V end was cut by 1 base, the J end by 5 bases, with 14 bases between. The CDR3 has 15 residues. Here the CDR3 DNA reads TGTGCCAGCAGTTTAGGAGAGGGATTCGGGGAGACCCAGTACTTC. Translating it yields CASSLGEGFGETQYF.

V gene TRBV6-6 combines with J gene TRBJ1-1, with D possibly being TRBD1 (6 bases). Per the germline V gene, CDR1 is MNHNY and CDR2 is SVGAGI (reference sequence). CDR3 length: 14 residues. V lost 5 bases to trimming and J lost 1 base, with 11 bases between them. This CDR3 is CASSPGQWNTEAFF. CDR3 sequence (DNA): TGTGCCAGCAGTCCAGGACAGTGGAACACTGAAGCTTTCTTT.

This chain links TRBV7-2 with TRBJ2-1; TRBD2 aligns across 8 bases. Germline CDR1 SGHTA, CDR2 FQGNSA. The V and J ends lost 8 bases and 7 bases, in that order; junction bases with no gene match: 19. The CDR3 runs to 17 residues. The CDR3 DNA reads TGTACCAGCTGCTCCCCATTGGGAGCGGGAGTTAGTAATGAGCAGTTCTTC. Protein product: CTSCSPLGAGVSNEQFF.

This clonotype was recorded a few times. The chain carries TRBV20-1 and TRBJ2-7, with D perhaps TRBD1 (6 bases). This CDR3 has 14 amino acids. CDR1 and CDR2 from the germline V gene are DFQATT and SNEGSKA (reference sequence). Trimming took 3 bases from V and 1 from J, leaving 13 bases between them. This chain's CDR3 is CSASPRDTSYEQYF. In DNA, the CDR3 is TGCAGTGCTAGTCCCCGGGACACATCCTACGAGCAGTACTTC.

The chain links TRBV19 to TRBJ1-1; D uncertain. The CDR3 is made up of 13 amino acids. Germline V gene lookup returns CDR1 LNHDA and CDR2 SQIVND (reference sequence). With 3 bases removed from V and 0 bases from J, the gap between germline ends came to 5 bases. The DNA of the CDR3 is TGTGCCAGTAGTATCGACTTGAACACTGAAGCTTTCTTT. The encoded protein is CASSIDLNTEAFF.

There are many counts of this clonotype. This sequence joins TRBV7-2 and TRBJ2-2; 7 nucleotides match TRBD2. The CDR3 contains 14 residues. Germline CDR1 reads SGHTA; CDR2 reads FQGNSA. Losses at the gene ends were 3 bases for V and 8 bases for J; bases not matched to a gene: 6. This CDR3 reads CASSLVAGAGELFF. The CDR3 region has the DNA TGTGCCAGCAGCTTGGTTGCGGGAGCGGGGGAGCTGTTTTTT.

This chain connects TRBV2 to TRBJ2-3, with D possibly being TRBD2 (6 bases). The CDR3 totals 14 residues. Trimming cost V 4 bases and J 4 bases, with 12 bases left between them. Germline V gene data show CDR1 as SNHLY and CDR2 as FYNNEI. CDR3 sequence reads: CASSGRLVADTQYF. CDR3 DNA sequence: TGTGCCAGCAGTGGAAGACTAGTGGCAGATACGCAGTATTTT.

This clonotype was detected once. This sequence joins TRBV7-9 and TRBJ2-2; no firm D call. The CDR3 totals 12 residues. Trimming pared 3 bases from V and 7 bases from J, leaving 6 bases between. Germline CDR1 and CDR2: SEHNR and FQNEAQ (reference sequence). The CDR3 bases are TGTGCCAGCAGCTTCACAGACGGGGAGCTGTTTTTT. Its translation is CASSFTDGELFF. The full variable domain, its missing parts supplied by reference TRBV7-9 and TRBJ2-2, is DTGVSQNPRHKITKRGQNVTFRCDPISEHNRLYWYRQTLGQGPEFLTYFQNEAQLEKSRLLSDRFSAERPKGSFSTLEIQRTEQGDSAMYLCASSFTDGELFFGEGSRLTVL.

The rearrangement links TRBV7-9 to TRBJ1-2; 9 nucleotides line up with TRBD1. Looked up from germline, CDR1 is SEHNR and CDR2 is FQNEAQ (reference sequence). J lost 4 bases, V lost 4 bases, and 1 base had no gene match. The CDR3 has 13 amino acids. DNA for the CDR3: TGTGCCAGCAGCTCGGGACAGGGCTATGGCTACACCTTC. Translation gives CASSSGQGYGYTF.

This clonotype was seen repeatedly, ten times or more. The rearrangement uses TRBV28 and TRBJ2-1, with D perhaps given as TRBD1 or TRBD2 (6 bases each). CDR3 length equals 15 residues. V lost 6 bases and J 5 bases, leaving 17 bases between the germline ends. CDR1 and CDR2 (germline): MDHEN, SYDVKM. CDR3 protein: CASSHREDLDNEQFF. The CDR3 region has the DNA TGTGCCAGCAGCCACAGGGAGGACCTTGACAATGAGCAGTTCTTC.

The J gene is TRBJ1-2, the V gene TRBV7-9; 8 bases line up with TRBD1. Germline CDR1 and CDR2: SEHNR and FQNEAQ (reference sequence). CDR3 size: 16 residues. V lost 5 bases and J lost 5; bases outside the gene matches: 13. In DNA form, the CDR3 reads TGTGCCAGCAGCGCGCGGACAGGGAACATGAAATATGGCTACACCTTC. The encoded protein is CASSARTGNMKYGYTF.